Each of the 12 T cell receptor beta chains below was sequenced from the same sample in a study of blood T cell repertoires in COVID-19. Produced via immunoSEQ multiplex PCR; TCRdb's table is partial and in-frame only. The sample comprises roughly 150,000 clones, about nine tenths of which are singletons, and 2.4% rests with the top ten. Input material: peripheral blood. These receptors were collected from a woman in her 70s with acute or convalescent COVID-19.

This clone was observed once. The chain is built from TRBV21-1 and TRBJ2-7; the D call in the table, TRBD2, was not verified against the DNA. TRBV21-1 is a documented pseudogene. This CDR3 contains 16 residues. The CDR3 coding sequence is TGTGCCAGCAGCAAATCTCGGGGGGGTCAGGTTTACGAGCAGTACTTC. Its translation: CASSKSRGGQVYEQYF.

The chain employs TRBV7-9 and TRBJ1-4, with TRBD1 matching 9 bases. There are 15 residues in the CDR3. J gave up 3 bases and V 7 bases, and 6 bases lay outside the gene matches. CDR1 is SEHNR, CDR2 FQNEAQ, per germline (reference sequence). CDR3 nucleotides: TGTGCCAGCAAGGGACAGGGTACATCTAATGAAAAACTGTTTTTT. Encoded protein: CASKGQGTSNEKLFF.

The rearrangement joins TRBV7-9 to TRBJ2-5, with TRBD1 identical over 9 bases. V shed 1 base and J 5 bases; nucleotides not matched to a gene: 8. The CDR3 spans 16 residues. CDR1 and CDR2 (germline): SEHNR, FQNEAQ (reference sequence). The DNA of the CDR3 is TGTGCCAGCAGCTTAGGGGGACAGGGTCAAAGGGAGACCCAGTACTTC. It codes for CASSLGGQGQRETQYF.

V is TRBV5-6 and J is TRBJ2-7; D may be TRBD1 (5 bases). The CDR3 sequence is 16 residues long. Trimming pared 4 bases from V and 2 bases from J, leaving 19 bases between. The germline V gene has CDR1 SGHDT and CDR2 YYEEEE. The CDR3 DNA reads TGTGCCAGCAGCCCCGCCTGGGGCGGCGGCACCTACGAGCAGTACGTC. It specifies CASSPAWGGGTYEQYV.

The rearrangement links TRBV27 to TRBJ1-5; D is unclear. V gave up 4 bases and J gave up 5 bases, with 18 bases separating them. The CDR3 spans 16 residues. Germline V gene data show CDR1 as MNHEY and CDR2 as SMNVEV (reference sequence). Here the CDR3 reads CASSSLSAGNYQPQHF. As DNA, the CDR3 is TGTGCCAGCAGTTCCCTTTCGGCCGGGAATTATCAGCCCCAGCATTTT.

This sequence joins TRBV23-1 and TRBJ2-7, with D perhaps TRBD1 (5 bases). TRBV23-1 is identified as an open reading frame with a role that is uncertain. The CDR3 length is 14 residues. Trimming shortened V by 7 bases and J by 4 bases, and 17 bases separated the two germline ends. Here the CDR3 DNA reads TGCGCCAGCACCCCACAACAGGTAAGGTACGAGCAGTACTTC. Amino acids: CASTPQQVRYEQYF.

The chain recombines TRBV5-5 with TRBJ2-1; 10 bases line up with TRBD1. Per germline, CDR1 SGHKS and CDR2 YYEKEE (reference sequence). J gave up 2 bases and V 4 bases, and 0 bases lay outside the gene matches. The CDR3 sequence is 14 residues long. CDR3 in amino acids: CASSDRGPYNEQFF. The CDR3 region has the DNA TGTGCCAGCAGCGACAGGGGGCCCTACAATGAGCAGTTCTTC.

This sequence joins TRBV13 and TRBJ1-2; TRBD1 agrees at 12 bases. Germline V gene sequence: CDR1 PRHDT, CDR2 FYEKMQ (reference sequence). The V and J ends lost 7 bases and 2 bases, in that order; junction bases with no gene match: 14. The CDR3 sequence is 18 residues long. CDR3 coding DNA: TGTGCCAGCAACTTGGGAAGGGGACAGGGGGCTGGGAACTATGGCTACACCTTC. Its translation: CASNLGRGQGAGNYGYTF. The full variable domain, in which reference TRBV13 and TRBJ1-2 provide the parts outside the CDR3, is AAGVIQSPRHLIKEKRETATLKCYPIPRHDTVYWYQQGPGQDPQFLISFYEKMQSDKGSIPDRFSAQQFSDYHSELNMSSLELGDSALYFCASNLGRGQGAGNYGYTFGSGTRLTVV.

The chain couples TRBV2 to TRBJ1-6; TRBD1 aligns across 7 bases. Trimming at V came to 7 bases and at J to 6 bases, leaving 6 bases not matched to a gene. Looked up from germline, CDR1 is SNHLY and CDR2 is FYNNEI. The CDR3 totals 14 residues. CDR3 DNA sequence: TGTGCCAGCACTCTCACAGGGGTTAATTCACCCCTCCACTTT. This gives the protein CASTLTGVNSPLHF.

The V and J genes are TRBV7-9 and TRBJ1-2; D perhaps matches TRBD1 (5 bases). Trimming removed 4 bases from V and 2 bases from J, with 23 bases in between. Germline lookup yields CDR1 SEHNR and CDR2 FQNEAQ (reference sequence). This CDR3 is 18 amino acids long. The CDR3 DNA follows: TGTGCCAGCAGCTATAGACATCCGGGTAGGACAAAGAACTATGGCTACACCTTC. Its protein is CASSYRHPGRTKNYGYTF.

V usage is TRBV4-1 and J usage is TRBJ2-4, with 9 bases identical to TRBD1. V dropped 3 bases and J dropped 7; count of bases not matched to a gene: 13. Germline CDR1 MGHRA, CDR2 YSYEKL. This CDR3 has 17 residues. The CDR3 loop reads CASSQTGRTGVANIQYF. The CDR3 nucleotides are TGCGCCAGCAGCCAGACGGGAAGGACAGGGGTTGCGAACATTCAGTACTTC.

V and J are TRBV28 and TRBJ2-2; 10 bases map to TRBD2. The CDR3 covers 17 residues. Germline V gene lookup returns CDR1 MDHEN and CDR2 SYDVKM. Unmatched junction bases numbered 14, after V lost 6 bases and J lost 7 bases. The CDR3 sequence: CASRPNLAGASGGELFF. The CDR3, as DNA: TGTGCCAGCAGACCCAACCTAGCGGGGGCTTCCGGCGGGGAGCTGTTTTTT.